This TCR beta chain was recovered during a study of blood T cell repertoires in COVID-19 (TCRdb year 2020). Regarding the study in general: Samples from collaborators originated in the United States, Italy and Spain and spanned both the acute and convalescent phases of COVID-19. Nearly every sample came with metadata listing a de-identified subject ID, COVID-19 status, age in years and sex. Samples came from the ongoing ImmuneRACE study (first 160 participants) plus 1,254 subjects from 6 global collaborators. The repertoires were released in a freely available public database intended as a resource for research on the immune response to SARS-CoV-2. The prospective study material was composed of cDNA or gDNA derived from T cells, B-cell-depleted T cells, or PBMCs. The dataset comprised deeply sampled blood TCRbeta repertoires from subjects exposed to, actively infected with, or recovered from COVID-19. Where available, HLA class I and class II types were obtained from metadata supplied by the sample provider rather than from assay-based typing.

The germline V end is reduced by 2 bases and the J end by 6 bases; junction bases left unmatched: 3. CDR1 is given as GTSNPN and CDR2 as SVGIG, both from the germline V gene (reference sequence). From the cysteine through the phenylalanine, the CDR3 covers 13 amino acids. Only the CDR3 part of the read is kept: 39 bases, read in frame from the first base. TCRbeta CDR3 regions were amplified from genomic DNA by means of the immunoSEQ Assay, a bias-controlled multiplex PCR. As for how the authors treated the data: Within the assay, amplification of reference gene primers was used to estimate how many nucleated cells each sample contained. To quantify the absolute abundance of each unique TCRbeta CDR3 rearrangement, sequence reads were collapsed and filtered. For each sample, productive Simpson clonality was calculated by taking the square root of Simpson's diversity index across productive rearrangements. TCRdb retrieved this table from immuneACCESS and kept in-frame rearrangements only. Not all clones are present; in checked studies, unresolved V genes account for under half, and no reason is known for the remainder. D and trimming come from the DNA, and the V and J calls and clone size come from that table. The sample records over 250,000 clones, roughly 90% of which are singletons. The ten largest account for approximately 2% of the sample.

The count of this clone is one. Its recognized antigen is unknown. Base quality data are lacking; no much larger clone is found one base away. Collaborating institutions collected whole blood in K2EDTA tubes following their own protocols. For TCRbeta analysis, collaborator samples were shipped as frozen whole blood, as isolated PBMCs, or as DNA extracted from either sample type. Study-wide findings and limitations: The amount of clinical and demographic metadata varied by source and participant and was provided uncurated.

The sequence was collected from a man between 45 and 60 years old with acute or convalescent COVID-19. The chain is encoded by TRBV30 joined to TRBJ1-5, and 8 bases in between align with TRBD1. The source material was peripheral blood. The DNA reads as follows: TGTGCCTGGAGTTCCACAGGGGGTCAGCCCCAGCATTTT. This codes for CAWSSTGGQPQHF.